This section outlines one T cell receptor (beta chain) sequence together with its context. A Seattle source enrolled patients during active infection and followed them longitudinally. These data originate in a study of blood T cell repertoires in COVID-19. Background on the study: PBMCs, B-cell-depleted T cells, or T cells were the source of the cDNA or gDNA that made up the material.

CDR1 and CDR2 from the germline V gene are MNHEY and SVGAGI. Between the trimmed V and J ends, which lost 6 bases and 3 bases, there was a span of 11 bases. CDR3 length: 14 amino acids. Here immunoSEQ multiplex PCR was the method, and the copy in TCRdb shows in-frame clones only, minus some. The table shows roughly 150,000 clones, with more than 75% occurring only once. The specimen was peripheral blood. This chain uses TRBV6-5 with TRBJ1-4, with a weak D call TRBD1 (5 bases). The receptor comes from a woman aged 60-75 years with COVID-19, enrolled during active disease. CDR3 bases: TGTGCCAGCAGGGGGTGGGGGGCTAATGAAAAACTGTTTTTT. It encodes CASRGWGANEKLFF.